This record concerns one TCR beta chain sequence. This may come from a read error, since a much larger clone is one base off. Via MiXCR, TCRdb re-called the reads, giving one row per CDR3 protein. The table has about 14,000 distinct CDR3 sequences, roughly 20% seen once. The CDR3 consists of 13 residues. The V gene's germline CDR1 is SGHTA and CDR2 FQGNSA. The data were obtained in a study of liver allograft versus peripheral blood T cells. Study-wide background: Intrahepatic T cell receptor repertoires from transplanted livers were compared against repertoires in recipients' peripheral blood.

The rearrangement joins TRBV7-2 to TRBJ1-1; unclear D gene. The TCR sequence derives from a human patient who had a liver transplant. Some T cells may possibly be graft donor cells. The CDR3 sequence is CASSLSHNTEDFF. The CDR3 region has the DNA TGTGCCAGCAGCTTAAGCCATAACACTGAAGATTTCTTT.